Detailed here is one T cell receptor (beta chain). What it binds is not known. The sample has other DNA sequences that encode this CDR3 too. The data are from a study of beta chain features in type 1 diabetes. General study points: In cDNA sequencing, cells with high TCR expression could be over-represented.

Every bit of the isolated RNA underwent reverse transcription, so sequencing read expressed TCRB transcripts. About 3.57 million reads per sample were averaged for naive, central memory and regulatory samples. This table comes from immunoSEQ multiplex PCR, and its TCRdb copy is limited to in-frame clones, with some not included. The data hold around 240,000 clones, with about 70% observed a single time. V lost 0 bases and J 2 bases, leaving 10 bases between the germline ends. Germline V gene data show CDR1 as GTSNPN and CDR2 as SVGIG (reference sequence). CDR3 length equals 15 residues. This clonotype originated in a man aged 30 to 45 in good health. The chain employs TRBV30 and TRBJ1-4; TRBD1 is a possible D gene (6 bases). Material: naive CD4+ T cells from blood. The CDR3 protein is CAWSVRTGTNEKLFF. The CDR3 DNA reads TGTGCCTGGAGTGTAAGAACAGGGACTAATGAAAAACTGTTTTTT. The whole variable domain, filled in from reference TRBV30 and TRBJ1-4, reads SQTIHQWPATLVQPVGSPLSLECTVEGTSNPNLYWYRQAAGRGLQLLFYSVGIGQISSEVPQNLSASRPQDRQFILSSKKLLLSDSGFYLCAWSVRTGTNEKLFFGSGTQLSVL.